This T cell receptor beta chain was profiled in a study of control samples from healthy donors and cancer patients (TCRdb year 2020). The CDR3 runs 16 amino acids, cysteine and phenylalanine included. Only the CDR3 part of the read is kept: 48 bases, read in frame from the first base. V lost 2 bases and J lost 4 bases, and the count of bases not matched to a germline gene is 7. Via the germline V gene (reference sequence), CDR1 is LNHNV and CDR2 YYDKDF. The library was generated by the immunoSEQ multiplex PCR assay. TCRdb obtained this table from immuneACCESS and retained in-frame rearrangements with V and J assigned. These tables miss some clones; where compared with another copy, unresolved V genes account for less than half of the shortfall, and the remainder is unexplained. The sample contains under 150,000 clones, around 89% of them found a single time. In total, the top ten clones hold around 1.1% of the sample.

As to this clone: Its antigen has not been determined. No clone much larger than this one lies a single base away; base qualities are absent.

The origin of this receptor is a woman in her forties or fifties with colorectal cancer. This chain is built from TRBV15 and TRBJ2-2, with 7 bases in between that match TRBD1. Sequenced: PBMCs. CDR3 region: CATSRTTHRGTGELFF. The nucleotide sequence reads TGTGCCACCAGCAGAACTACCCACAGGGGCACCGGGGAGCTGTTTTTT.